This entry lists 22 T cell receptor beta chains sequenced from one sample in a study of cytomegalovirus exposure and HLA in healthy donors. Both 60 Vbeta primers and 13 Jbeta primers went into the PCR. Clones were read by immunoSEQ multiplex PCR, and TCRdb kept only the in-frame ones, dropping some. The sample shows about 140,000 clones, roughly 80% of them seen only once. The material sequenced was PBMCs. The receptors here all came from a man younger than 35 in good health and CMV-seronegative.

This CDR3 is CASSFGTGFNYGYTF. DNA for the CDR3: TGTGCCAGCAGTTTTGGGACAGGTTTTAACTATGGCTACACCTTC. The chain couples TRBV6-5 to TRBJ1-2, with 8 nucleotides matching TRBD1. The germline V gene has CDR1 MNHEY and CDR2 SVGAGI. Unmatched junction bases numbered 5, after V lost 4 bases and J lost 1 base. The CDR3 length is 15 residues.

This chain links TRBV7-2 with TRBJ1-1; D gene unclear. The CDR3 is 15 residues long. CDR1 is SGHTA and CDR2 is FQGNSA in the germline V gene. V was clipped by 1 base and J by 4 bases, with 13 bases between them. CDR3 sequence: CASSLGVRGSTEAFF. CDR3 coding DNA: TGTGCCAGCAGCTTAGGAGTACGGGGAAGCACTGAAGCTTTCTTT.

The chain has TRBV7-9 and TRBJ1-2; no reliable D call. The germline CDR1 and CDR2 sequences are SEHNR and FQNEAQ (reference sequence). CDR3 length: 15 amino acids. V lost 2 bases and J 1 base, leaving 11 bases between the germline ends. As DNA, the CDR3 is TGTGCCAGCAGCTTACCCGGGAGAGATAACTATGGCTACACCTTC. This translates into CASSLPGRDNYGYTF.

The rearrangement links TRBV2 to TRBJ2-3, with 12 nucleotides matching TRBD2. V lost 7 bases, J lost 1 base, and 3 bases stayed unmatched. CDR1 is SNHLY, CDR2 FYNNEI, per germline. CDR3 length equals 15 residues. The CDR3 DNA is TGTGCCAGCAAGGGACTAGCGGGTCGCACAGATACGCAGTATTTT. Residues: CASKGLAGRTDTQYF.

The CDR3, as DNA: TGCGCCAGCAGCTTGGAGGCCGGACAGGGAGGTGGCTACACCTTC. Its translation: CASSLEAGQGGGYTF. The genes are TRBV5-1 and TRBJ1-2; 8 bases map to TRBD1. Per the germline V gene, CDR1 is SGHRS and CDR2 is YFSETQ. V gave up 0 bases and J gave up 7 bases; unmatched junction bases: 8. There are 15 residues in the CDR3.

The V and J genes are TRBV15 and TRBJ2-5; a weak D match, TRBD1 (6 bases). Trimming left V 1 base short and J 5 bases short, with 14 bases between. This CDR3 contains 15 residues. Germline V gene lookup returns CDR1 LNHNV and CDR2 YYDKDF (reference sequence). DNA for the CDR3: TGTGCCACCAGCAGAGGCATGACAGGTATGGAGACCCAGTACTTC. It translates to CATSRGMTGMETQYF.

The CDR3 loop reads CASSRFGQGDEKLFF. DNA of the CDR3: TGCGCCAGCAGCCGATTTGGACAGGGGGATGAAAAACTGTTTTTT. The chain joins TRBV4-3 to TRBJ1-4; TRBD1 agrees at 10 bases. The CDR3 runs to 15 residues. V lost 4 bases to trimming and J lost 6 bases; unmatched junction nucleotides: 5. CDR1 is LGHNA, CDR2 YSLEER, per germline.

This chain joins TRBV9 and TRBJ2-7; 9 bases are shared with TRBD1. The V gene's germline CDR1 is SGDLS and CDR2 YYNGEE. V shed 0 bases and J 3 bases; nucleotides not matched to a gene: 1. This CDR3 region has 14 residues. The CDR3 reads CASSVATGGYEQYF. CDR3 sequence (DNA): TGTGCCAGCAGCGTAGCGACAGGGGGCTACGAGCAGTACTTC.

The genes are TRBV5-8 and TRBJ2-3, with 14 bases matching TRBD2. J was trimmed by 6 bases and V by 4 bases; bases with no gene match: 10. Germline V CDR1 and CDR2: SGHTS, YDEGEE. The CDR3 covers 17 residues. As DNA, the CDR3 is TGTGCCAGCAGCACCCGACTAGCGGGGGGGCCTTGGGATACGCAGTATTTT. It specifies CASSTRLAGGPWDTQYF.

This clone was detected once. The rearrangement links TRBV19 to TRBJ1-6, with TRBD1 as a possible D gene (6 bases). The ends were cut back, 3 bases at V and 9 bases at J, with 12 bases in the middle. CDR1 and CDR2 from the germline V gene are LNHDA and SQIVND (reference sequence). This CDR3 contains 14 residues. In DNA form, the CDR3 reads TGTGCCAGTAGTATTGGGGGCGAGGGTTCACCCCTCCACTTT. It yields the protein CASSIGGEGSPLHF.

V and J are TRBV10-3 and TRBJ2-1, with TRBD2 matching 8 bases. Germline CDR1 and CDR2: ENHRY and SYGVKD. V shed 0 bases and J 2 bases; nucleotides not matched to a gene: 6. The CDR3 has 17 amino acids. The chain's CDR3 is CAISESTGGQPYNEQFF. The CDR3 DNA reads TGTGCCATCAGTGAGTCGACGGGGGGGCAACCCTACAATGAGCAGTTCTTC.

For the CDR3, the DNA is TGTGCCAGCAGTGAGCAAAGGTGGGCGGGGGGGCACCCAGATACGCAGTATTTT. Translation: CASSEQRWAGGHPDTQYF. The V and J genes are TRBV2 and TRBJ2-3; 9 bases match TRBD2. The V gene end was trimmed by 3 bases and the J gene end by 4 bases; junction bases not matched to a gene: 14. The CDR3 is 18 amino acids. Germline lookup yields CDR1 SNHLY and CDR2 FYNNEI.

This clone has just a few counts. The V gene is TRBV11-2, the J gene TRBJ1-1; D perhaps matches TRBD1 (5 bases). CDR3 size: 13 residues. The V end was cut by 6 bases, the J end by 4 bases, with 12 bases between. Germline CDR1 SGHAT, CDR2 FQNNGV. For the CDR3, the DNA is TGTGCCAGCAGTTACAGTAGGGGCACTGAAGCTTTCTTT. Its translation: CASSYSRGTEAFF. Full variable domain (missing parts from reference TRBV11-2 and TRBJ1-1): EAGVAQSPRYKIIEKRQSVAFWCNPISGHATLYWYQQILGQGPKLLIQFQNNGVVDDSQLPKDRFSAERLKGVDSTLKIQPAKLEDSAVYLCASSYSRGTEAFFGQGTRLTVV.

The chain is built from TRBV30 and TRBJ1-6, with no clear D. Germline V gene sequence: CDR1 GTSNPN, CDR2 SVGIG (reference sequence). Trimming left V 2 bases short and J 16 bases short, with 18 bases between. The CDR3 has 13 amino acids. CDR3 sequence (DNA): TGTGCCTGGAGTAACGGGATGTCGGGCTTGCTCCACTTT. This codes for CAWSNGMSGLLHF.

This chain links TRBV15 with TRBJ2-5; TRBD2 matches 9 bases. The V gene end was trimmed by 0 bases and the J gene end by 3 bases; junction bases not matched to a gene: 8. This CDR3 contains 17 residues. Looked up from germline, CDR1 is LNHNV and CDR2 is YYDKDF (reference sequence). The CDR3 nucleotides read TGTGCCACCAGCAGAGATAGGACTAGCGCCCTAAAAGAGACCCAGTACTTC. Amino acids: CATSRDRTSALKETQYF.

V is TRBV19 and J is TRBJ2-2; maybe TRBD1 (6 bases). This CDR3 comprises 14 residues. Germline loops: CDR1 LNHDA, CDR2 SQIVND (reference sequence). The ends were cut back, 8 bases at V and 6 bases at J, with 16 bases in the middle. The CDR3 loop reads CASAGANFPGELFF. The CDR3 DNA sequence: TGTGCCAGTGCAGGGGCCAATTTTCCCGGGGAGCTGTTTTTT.

The gene calls are TRBV9 and TRBJ1-5; D gene unclear. Germline CDR1 SGDLS, CDR2 YYNGEE. The germline V and J ends were trimmed by 0 bases and 2 bases, with 9 bases remaining between them. The CDR3 sequence is 15 residues long. CDR3 coding DNA: TGTGCCAGCAGCGTAGGAGTCTTGGGCAATCAGCCCCAGCATTTT. This codes for CASSVGVLGNQPQHF.

This sequence joins TRBV6-5 and TRBJ1-6; TRBD1 might be the D (6 bases). Germline assignment: CDR1 MNHEY and CDR2 SVGAGI. The V end was cut by 5 bases, the J end by 10 bases, with 15 bases between. This CDR3 contains 14 residues. The CDR3 sequence: CASSRTHTGSPLHF. CDR3 DNA: TGTGCCAGCAGTCGGACTCATACAGGGTCACCCCTCCACTTT.

The chain employs TRBV5-1 and TRBJ1-1; D perhaps matches TRBD1 (5 bases). This CDR3 has 13 amino acids. Trimming removed 5 bases at V and 4 bases at J, with 12 bases between. Germline V gene lookup returns CDR1 SGHRS and CDR2 YFSETQ. The CDR3 region is CASSPGLFTEAFF. CDR3 sequence (DNA): TGCGCCAGCAGTCCAGGGTTGTTCACTGAAGCTTTCTTT.

The rearrangement uses TRBV13 and TRBJ2-1, with a possible D match to TRBD1 (6 bases). The CDR3 loop spans 16 amino acids. Germline V lookup: CDR1 PRHDT, CDR2 FYEKMQ (reference sequence). The V end lost 4 bases, the J end lost 1 base, and 14 bases lay between the germline ends. The CDR3 DNA sequence: TGTGCCAGCAGCTCCCCCCAACAGGGATCCTACAATGAGCAGTTCTTC. This gives the protein CASSSPQQGSYNEQFF.

The chain combines TRBV6-6 with TRBJ1-5; TRBD1 matches at 7 bases. The CDR3 loop spans 13 amino acids. CDR1 and CDR2 from the germline V gene are MNHNY and SVGAGI (reference sequence). V lost 5 bases and J lost 5; bases outside the gene matches: 3. The CDR3 region has the DNA TGTGCCAGCAGTGGGGACAGAGATCAGCCCCAGCATTTT. Encoded protein: CASSGDRDQPQHF.

This clone turned up a few times. This chain links TRBV6-1 with TRBJ2-7; 7 bases match TRBD1. Germline values: CDR1 MNHNS, CDR2 SASEGT. This CDR3 comprises 13 residues. Trimming cost V 4 bases and J 2 bases; bases outside gene matches: 2. DNA for the CDR3: TGTGCCAGCAGTGGGGACAGCCCCTACGAGCAGTACTTC. As protein: CASSGDSPYEQYF.